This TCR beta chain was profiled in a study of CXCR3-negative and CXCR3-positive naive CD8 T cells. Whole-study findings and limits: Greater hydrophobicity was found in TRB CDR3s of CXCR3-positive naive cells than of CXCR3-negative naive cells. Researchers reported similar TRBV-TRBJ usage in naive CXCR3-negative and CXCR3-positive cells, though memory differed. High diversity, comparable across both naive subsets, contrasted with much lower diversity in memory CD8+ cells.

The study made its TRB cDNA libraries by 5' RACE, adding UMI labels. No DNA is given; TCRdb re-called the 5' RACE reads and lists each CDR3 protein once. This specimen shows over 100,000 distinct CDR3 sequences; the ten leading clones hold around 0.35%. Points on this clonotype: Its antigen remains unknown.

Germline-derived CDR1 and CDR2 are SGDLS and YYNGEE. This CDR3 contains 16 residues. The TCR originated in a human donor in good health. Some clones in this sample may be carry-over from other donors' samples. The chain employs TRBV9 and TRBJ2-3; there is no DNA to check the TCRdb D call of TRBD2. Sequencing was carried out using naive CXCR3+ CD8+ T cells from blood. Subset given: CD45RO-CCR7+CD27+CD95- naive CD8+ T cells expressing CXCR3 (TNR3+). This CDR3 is CASSGTGTSGIDTQYF.